The text below deals with one TCR beta chain. Its target is unknown. This entry is derived from a study of cytomegalovirus exposure and HLA in healthy donors. Germline CDR1 is SNHLY and CDR2 is FYNNEI. This CDR3 has 13 residues. Trimming pared 6 bases from V and 1 base from J, leaving 9 bases between. General study results and limits: Productive rates of about 90% or about 30% were seen for most TCR beta V segments in an earlier analysis. Researchers reported in a later analysis that a missense DCLRE1C variant was tied to TCR beta V- and J-gene trimming.

The PCR used 60 Vbeta and 13 Jbeta primers. Using immunoSEQ multiplex PCR, the repertoire was profiled, and TCRdb retains in-frame clones only, with some absent. The sample holds about 150,000 clones; around four fifths are singletons and the top ten take 2% to 3%. V is TRBV2 and J is TRBJ1-2; D not resolved. The receptor was isolated from a boy younger than 10 in good health and CMV-seronegative. Specimen: PBMCs. CDR3 residues: CASSLKHNYGYTF. CDR3 nucleotide sequence: TGTGCCAGCAGCCTAAAGCATAACTATGGCTACACCTTC.